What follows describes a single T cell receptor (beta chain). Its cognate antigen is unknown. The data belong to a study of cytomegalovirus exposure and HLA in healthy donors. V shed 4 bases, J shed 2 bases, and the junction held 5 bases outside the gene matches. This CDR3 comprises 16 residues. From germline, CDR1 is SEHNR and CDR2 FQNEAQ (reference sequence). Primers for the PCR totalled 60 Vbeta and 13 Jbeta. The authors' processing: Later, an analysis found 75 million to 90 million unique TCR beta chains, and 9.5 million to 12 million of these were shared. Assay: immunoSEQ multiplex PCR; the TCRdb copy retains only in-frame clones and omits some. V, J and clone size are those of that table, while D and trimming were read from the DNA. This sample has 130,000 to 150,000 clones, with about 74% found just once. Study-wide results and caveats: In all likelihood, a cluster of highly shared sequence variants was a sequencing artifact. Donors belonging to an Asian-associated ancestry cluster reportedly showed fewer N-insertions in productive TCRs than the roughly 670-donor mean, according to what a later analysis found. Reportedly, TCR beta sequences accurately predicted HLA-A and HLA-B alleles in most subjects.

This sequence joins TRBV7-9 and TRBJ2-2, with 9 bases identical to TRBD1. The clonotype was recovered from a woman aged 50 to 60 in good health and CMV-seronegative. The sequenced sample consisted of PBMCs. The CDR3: CASSSLGQGNTGELFF. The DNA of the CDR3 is TGTGCCAGCAGCTCCTTGGGACAGGGCAACACCGGGGAGCTGTTTTTT.